Detailed here is one TCR beta chain. This record comes from a study of early T cells in non-severe SARS-CoV-2 infection. There are 15 residues in the CDR3. V dropped 3 bases and J dropped 4 bases, with 15 bases sitting between them. TCRdb itself ran the 5' RACE reads through MiXCR, one entry per CDR3 protein. Of roughly 62,000 distinct CDR3 sequences listed, about 8.4% are singletons. The sample taken for sequencing was whole blood. This TCR derives from an adult who was a healthcare worker with PCR-confirmed SARS-CoV-2 infection or an uninfected control (not recorded which). The chain recombines TRBV12-3 or TRBV12-4 with TRBJ1-1; D might be TRBD1 (6 bases). The CDR3 nucleotides are TGTGCCAGCAGTTTTCTCGGAGGGGGAAGCACTGAAGCTTTCTTT. Residues: CASSFLGGGSTEAFF.